This entry lists 5 T cell receptor beta chains sequenced from one sample in a study of T cells in Graves' hyperthyroidism and ophthalmopathy. The CDR3 regions of TCR beta were amplified from RNA transcripts. Initially, a first-round RT-PCR of the TCR CDR3 employed the HTBI primer set. A single record per CDR3 protein comes from TCRdb applying MiXCR to the multiplex PCR reads. The sample lists hundreds of thousands of distinct CDR3 sequences; 15% to 20% were seen once. The sample was blood. The source of these receptors is a man aged 35-49 years with Graves' ophthalmopathy.

This clonotype appeared a few times. The chain has TRBV24-1 and TRBJ2-2; D is possibly TRBD1 (6 bases). The germline V gene has CDR1 KGHDR and CDR2 SFDVKD. This CDR3 has 16 amino acids. Trimming shortened V by 4 bases and J by 5 bases, and 16 bases separated the two germline ends. CDR3 protein: CATSDRTGIETGELFF. As DNA, the CDR3 is TGTGCCACCAGTGACCGTACAGGGATTGAAACCGGGGAGCTGTTTTTT.

The chain couples TRBV4-1 to TRBJ2-3, with D unresolved. With 1 base removed from V and 4 bases from J, the gap between germline ends came to 6 bases. The CDR3 runs 13 residues. Per the germline V gene, CDR1 is MGHRA and CDR2 is YSYEKL. In nucleotides, the CDR3 is TGCGCCAGCAGCCAAGTCCGGGCAGATACGCAGTATTTT. Translation: CASSQVRADTQYF.

The rearrangement uses TRBV20-1 and TRBJ1-1; maybe TRBD1 (6 bases). The CDR3 length is 13 residues. The V gene lost 3 bases and the J gene lost 4 bases, with 12 bases spanning the gap. Germline CDR1 is DFQATT and CDR2 is SNEGSKA (reference sequence). For the CDR3, the DNA is TGCAGTGCTAGGGGAGGGGGGGGCACTGAAGCTTTCTTT. This codes for CSARGGGGTEAFF.

The rearrangement uses TRBV29-1 and TRBJ1-4; 7 bases are shared with TRBD1. The CDR3 totals 12 residues. J lost 5 bases, V lost 6 bases, and 3 bases had no gene match. Germline V gives CDR1 SQVTM, CDR2 ANQGSEA. CDR3 DNA: TGCAGCGTAACAGGGGAGAATGAAAAACTGTTTTTT. It encodes CSVTGENEKLFF.

This clonotype was detected many times. The chain uses TRBV30 and TRBJ1-2; the D gene is possibly TRBD1 (5 bases). CDR1 and CDR2 (germline): GTSNPN, SVGIG (reference sequence). Trimming cost V 5 bases and J 2 bases, with 12 bases left between them. The CDR3 has 13 amino acids. The CDR3 DNA is TGTGCCTGGGAACGGGGCAGAAACTATGGCTACACCTTC. This encodes CAWERGRNYGYTF.